This is a list of T cell receptor beta chains from one sample in a study of cytomegalovirus exposure and HLA in healthy donors. Clones were sequenced by immunoSEQ multiplex PCR, and TCRdb holds only the in-frame ones, with some missing. The sample holds approximately 280,000 clones, around nine tenths seen once. Specimen: PBMCs. The receptors here all came from a young woman in good health and CMV-seronegative. CDR3s include the opening cysteine and the closing phenylalanine or tryptophan. Fields, in order: clone size, J gene, V gene, D gene, CDR3 protein, CDR3 DNA. A D gene is named only where the DNA matches it firmly. The size of a clone is reported for some rows only, either as once, few or many, or as a class for expanded clones.

abundance: once; j_gene: TRBJ1-2; v_gene: TRBV9; d_gene: NA; CDR3aa: CASSGNRDGYTF; CDR3nt: TGTGCCAGCAGCGGGAACAGGGATGGCTACACCTTC
abundance: NA; j_gene: TRBJ2-2; v_gene: TRBV5-1; d_gene: TRBD2; CDR3aa: CASSLGSRGGTGELFF; CDR3nt: TGCGCCAGCAGCTTGGGATCCCGGGGGGGCACCGGGGAGCTGTTTTTT
abundance: NA; j_gene: TRBJ1-1; v_gene: TRBV7-8; d_gene: NA; CDR3aa: CASSSHRDTEAFF; CDR3nt: TGTGCCAGCAGCTCCCACAGGGACACTGAAGCTTTCTTT
abundance: NA; j_gene: TRBJ2-7; v_gene: TRBV30; d_gene: NA; CDR3aa: CARGGDRSYEQYF; CDR3nt: TGTGCCCGGGGCGGGGACAGATCCTACGAGCAGTACTTC
abundance: NA; j_gene: TRBJ1-5; v_gene: TRBV28; d_gene: TRBD1; CDR3aa: CASSNQGAGQPQHF; CDR3nt: TGTGCCAGCAGTAATCAGGGGGCGGGTCAGCCCCAGCATTTT
abundance: NA; j_gene: TRBJ1-2; v_gene: TRBV19; d_gene: NA; CDR3aa: CASSIMNRDYGYTF; CDR3nt: TGTGCCAGTAGTATAATGAACAGGGATTATGGCTACACCTTC
abundance: NA; j_gene: TRBJ2-7; v_gene: TRBV2; d_gene: TRBD2; CDR3aa: CASSGGGGGKSYEQYF; CDR3nt: TGTGCCAGCAGTGGGGGGGGTGGCGGCAAGTCCTACGAGCAGTACTTC
abundance: NA; j_gene: TRBJ1-2; v_gene: TRBV6-5; d_gene: NA; CDR3aa: CASSEELYGYTF; CDR3nt: TGTGCCAGCAGTGAGGAATTATATGGCTACACCTTC
abundance: NA; j_gene: TRBJ1-4; v_gene: TRBV9; d_gene: NA; CDR3aa: CASSPWGSTNEKLFF; CDR3nt: TGTGCCAGCAGCCCCTGGGGCTCAACTAATGAAAAACTGTTTTTT
abundance: NA; j_gene: TRBJ1-4; v_gene: TRBV30; d_gene: TRBD1; CDR3aa: CAWSVRMTGRVEKLFF; CDR3nt: TGTGCCTGGAGTGTTAGGATGACAGGGCGGGTTGAAAAACTGTTTTTT
abundance: few; j_gene: TRBJ1-5; v_gene: TRBV2; d_gene: TRBD1; CDR3aa: CASRQELTGGNQPQHF; CDR3nt: TGTGCCAGCAGACAAGAGCTTACAGGGGGAAATCAGCCCCAGCATTTT
abundance: NA; j_gene: TRBJ1-4; v_gene: TRBV7-9; d_gene: TRBD1; CDR3aa: CASSPDRGGEKLFF; CDR3nt: TGTGCCAGCAGCCCGGACAGGGGCGGCGAAAAACTGTTTTTT
abundance: NA; j_gene: TRBJ1-3; v_gene: TRBV18; d_gene: NA; CDR3aa: CASSQSDPISGNTIYF; CDR3nt: TGTGCCAGCTCACAAAGCGATCCAATCTCTGGAAACACCATATATTTT
abundance: NA; j_gene: TRBJ1-1; v_gene: TRBV6-5; d_gene: NA; CDR3aa: CASSESPGITEAFF; CDR3nt: TGTGCCAGCAGTGAATCGCCAGGGATCACTGAAGCTTTCTTT
abundance: NA; j_gene: TRBJ1-6; v_gene: TRBV6-5; d_gene: TRBD1; CDR3aa: CASSNRQGAYSPLHF; CDR3nt: TGTGCCAGCAGTAATCGACAGGGGGCTTATTCACCCCTCCACTTT
abundance: NA; j_gene: TRBJ1-2; v_gene: TRBV2; d_gene: NA; CDR3aa: CASSYMTEGTF; CDR3nt: TGTGCCAGCAGTTACATGACCGAGGGCACCTTC
abundance: once; j_gene: TRBJ1-1; v_gene: TRBV2; d_gene: NA; CDR3aa: CASSEEWNTEAFF; CDR3nt: TGTGCCAGCAGTGAGGAGTGGAACACTGAAGCTTTCTTT
abundance: NA; j_gene: TRBJ2-7; v_gene: TRBV6-1; d_gene: NA; CDR3aa: CASSIGGGQSYEQYF; CDR3nt: TGTGCCAGCAGTATTGGGGGGGGGCAATCCTACGAGCAGTACTTC
abundance: NA; j_gene: TRBJ1-5; v_gene: TRBV4-1; d_gene: TRBD1; CDR3aa: CASSQDLTGGSNQPQHF; CDR3nt: TGCGCCAGCAGCCAAGACCTAACAGGGGGTAGCAATCAGCCCCAGCATTTT
abundance: NA; j_gene: TRBJ1-3; v_gene: TRBV7-2; d_gene: TRBD1; CDR3aa: CASSYNSFKGQGERNTIYF; CDR3nt: TGTGCCAGCAGCTACAACTCATTCAAGGGACAGGGGGAAAGAAACACCATATATTTT
abundance: NA; j_gene: TRBJ1-1; v_gene: TRBV2; d_gene: NA; CDR3aa: CASTRGPNTEAFF; CDR3nt: TGTGCCAGCACCCGGGGTCCGAACACTGAAGCTTTCTTT
abundance: NA; j_gene: TRBJ1-1; v_gene: TRBV5-6; d_gene: NA; CDR3aa: CASSFGGKNTEAFF; CDR3nt: TGTGCCAGCAGCTTCGGCGGGAAGAACACTGAAGCTTTCTTT
abundance: NA; j_gene: TRBJ2-1; v_gene: TRBV30; d_gene: NA; CDR3aa: CAWSLQTGTEQFF; CDR3nt: TGTGCCTGGAGCCTACAAACCGGGACAGAGCAGTTCTTC
abundance: NA; j_gene: TRBJ1-5; v_gene: TRBV6-1; d_gene: NA; CDR3aa: CASSVRDQPQHF; CDR3nt: TGTGCCAGCAGTGTAAGAGATCAGCCCCAGCATTTT
abundance: NA; j_gene: TRBJ2-5; v_gene: TRBV12-5; d_gene: NA; CDR3aa: CASGSSVTPPKETQYF; CDR3nt: TGTGCTAGTGGTTCATCGGTAACCCCGCCAAAAGAGACCCAGTACTTC
abundance: NA; j_gene: TRBJ1-2; v_gene: TRBV2; d_gene: NA; CDR3aa: CASSERGGSGTYGYTF; CDR3nt: TGTGCCAGCAGTGAACGTGGAGGGAGTGGTACCTATGGCTACACCTTC
abundance: NA; j_gene: TRBJ2-5; v_gene: TRBV5-1; d_gene: NA; CDR3aa: CASSSNGGPQETQYF; CDR3nt: TGCGCCAGCAGCTCCAACGGGGGGCCCCAAGAGACCCAGTACTTC
abundance: NA; j_gene: TRBJ2-7; v_gene: TRBV11-2; d_gene: TRBD2; CDR3aa: CASSFGGFDEQYF; CDR3nt: TGTGCCAGCAGCTTCGGGGGGTTCGACGAGCAGTACTTC
abundance: once; j_gene: TRBJ1-1; v_gene: TRBV9; d_gene: TRBD1; CDR3aa: CASSPHRDRSTEAFF; CDR3nt: TGTGCCAGCAGCCCTCACCGGGACAGATCCACTGAAGCTTTCTTT
abundance: NA; j_gene: TRBJ2-5; v_gene: TRBV28; d_gene: NA; CDR3aa: CASRGREPGGQETQYF; CDR3nt: TGTGCCAGCAGAGGCCGGGAACCGGGTGGCCAAGAGACCCAGTACTTC
abundance: NA; j_gene: TRBJ2-3; v_gene: TRBV5-8; d_gene: NA; CDR3aa: CASTEAGDTQYF; CDR3nt: TGTGCCAGCACGGAGGCCGGGGATACGCAGTATTTT
abundance: NA; j_gene: TRBJ2-5; v_gene: TRBV27; d_gene: TRBD1; CDR3aa: CASSSPGQAQETQYF; CDR3nt: TGTGCCAGCAGTTCCCCGGGACAGGCACAAGAGACCCAGTACTTC
abundance: NA; j_gene: TRBJ2-1; v_gene: TRBV6-5; d_gene: TRBD1; CDR3aa: CASKKPGTGGEQFF; CDR3nt: TGTGCCAGCAAAAAACCCGGGACAGGGGGGGAGCAGTTCTTC
abundance: NA; j_gene: TRBJ1-6; v_gene: TRBV6-1; d_gene: NA; CDR3aa: CASSDQGNSPLHF; CDR3nt: TGTGCCAGCAGTGACCAGGGTAATTCCCCCCTCCACTTT
abundance: NA; j_gene: TRBJ2-2; v_gene: TRBV4-2; d_gene: NA; CDR3aa: CASSQDLGQTFSGELFF; CDR3nt: TGTGCCAGCAGCCAAGATCTAGGACAGACCTTCTCCGGGGAGCTGTTTTTT
abundance: NA; j_gene: TRBJ2-1; v_gene: TRBV7-9; d_gene: TRBD2; CDR3aa: CASSPRRYSSGGVYNEQFF; CDR3nt: TGTGCCAGCAGCCCGCGGCGTTACTCTAGCGGGGGGGTCTACAATGAGCAGTTCTTC
abundance: NA; j_gene: TRBJ2-1; v_gene: TRBV5-3; d_gene: NA; CDR3aa: CARSPLKVGSSYNEQFF; CDR3nt: TGTGCCAGAAGCCCCCTTAAAGTAGGGAGCTCCTACAATGAGCAGTTCTTC
abundance: NA; j_gene: TRBJ2-3; v_gene: TRBV7-6; d_gene: NA; CDR3aa: CASSGAEGGADTQYF; CDR3nt: TGTGCCAGCAGCGGAGCGGAAGGCGGGGCAGATACGCAGTATTTT
abundance: NA; j_gene: TRBJ1-1; v_gene: TRBV6-4; d_gene: NA; CDR3aa: CASSDGQNTEAFF; CDR3nt: TGTGCCAGCAGTGATGGACAGAACACTGAAGCTTTCTTT
abundance: NA; j_gene: TRBJ1-5; v_gene: TRBV6-5; d_gene: NA; CDR3aa: CASSYSYGGQPQHF; CDR3nt: TGTGCCAGCAGTTACTCGTATGGGGGGCAGCCCCAGCATTTT